This T cell receptor (beta chain) was sequenced in a study of blood T cell repertoires in COVID-19. Overall study context: COVID-19 samples collected from the United States, Italy and Spain covered acute and convalescent phases. PBMCs, B-cell-depleted T cells, or T cells were the source of the cDNA or gDNA that made up the material.

V lost 4 bases and J lost 8; bases outside the gene matches: 0. The CDR3 loop spans 12 amino acids. Germline values: CDR1 SQVTM, CDR2 ANQGSEA. As originally analysed: Reference gene primer amplification gave nucleated cell count estimates. Sequencing was performed with immunoSEQ multiplex PCR; in TCRdb, only in-frame clones are kept and a portion is missing. The DNA was the basis for D and trimming; V, J and clone size are from that table. The profile shows some 150,000 clones, 82% of them singletons. This receptor was taken from a woman older than 75 with acute or convalescent COVID-19. J is TRBJ1-4 and V is TRBV29-1, with 11 positions matching TRBD1. The sequencing input was peripheral blood. This CDR3 is CSVGTGGEKLFF. In DNA, the CDR3 is TGCAGCGTTGGGACAGGGGGCGAAAAACTGTTTTTT.